These 13 T cell receptor beta chains originate from one sample sequenced in a study of blood T cell repertoires in COVID-19. Sequenced by immunoSEQ multiplex PCR; TCRdb stores in-frame clones only, minus some. The repertoire has tens of thousands of clones, approximately 80% of them found once; the top ten carry 12%. Material: peripheral blood. These receptors were obtained from a human donor in a cohort sampled during active COVID-19.

This rearrangement joins TRBV6-6 to TRBJ1-5; no definite D call. The V gene's germline CDR1 is MNHNY and CDR2 SVGAGI (reference sequence). Trimming cost V 0 bases and J 7 bases, with 10 bases left between them. There are 14 residues in the CDR3. CDR3 region: CASSYSRDYQPQHF. The CDR3, as DNA: TGTGCCAGCAGTTACTCACGCGACTACCAGCCCCAGCATTTT.

The rearrangement links TRBV24-1 to TRBJ2-5; perhaps TRBD2 as D (7 bases). Per germline, CDR1 KGHDR and CDR2 SFDVKD. Trimming removed 4 bases at V and 5 bases at J, with 16 bases between. This CDR3 is 15 amino acids long. The CDR3 DNA follows: TGTGCCACCAGTGAACCTAAGGGAGGGGGGGAGACCCAGTACTTC. Encoded protein: CATSEPKGGGETQYF.

The gene calls are TRBV19 and TRBJ2-7; the D gene is possibly TRBD1 (5 bases). Germline V gives CDR1 LNHDA, CDR2 SQIVND (reference sequence). Trimming removed 2 bases at V and 5 bases at J, with 13 bases between. The CDR3 has 14 amino acids. CDR3 sequence reads: CASSIYQGTHEQYF. CDR3 in DNA: TGTGCCAGTAGTATATATCAGGGCACCCACGAGCAGTACTTC. Drawing the rest from reference TRBV19 and TRBJ2-7, the complete variable domain is DGGITQSPKYLFRKEGQNVTLSCEQNLNHDAMYWYRQDPGQGLRLIYYSQIVNDFQKGDIAEGYSVSREKKESFPLTVTSAQKNPTAFYLCASSIYQGTHEQYFGPGTRLTVT.

The V gene is TRBV9, the J gene TRBJ2-3; D gene uncertain. V lost 1 base and J lost 6, with 3 bases in between. The CDR3 is made up of 11 amino acids. Germline loops: CDR1 SGDLS, CDR2 YYNGEE. The CDR3 DNA is TGTGCCAGCAGCGTACGGGATACGCAGTATTTT. It translates to CASSVRDTQYF.

This chain links TRBV15 with TRBJ2-1, with a tentative D call TRBD1 (5 bases). The germline V gene has CDR1 LNHNV and CDR2 YYDKDF (reference sequence). Trimming left V 0 bases short and J 0 bases short, with 9 bases between. The CDR3 spans 16 residues. The DNA for the CDR3 is TGTGCCACCAGCAGAGACAGGGCGAGCTCCTACAATGAGCAGTTCTTC. It is translated as CATSRDRASSYNEQFF. Variable domain in full (rest from reference TRBV15 and TRBJ2-1): DAMVIQNPRYQVTQFGKPVTLSCSQTLNHNVMYWYQQKSSQAPKLLFHYYDKDFNNEADTPDNFQSRRPNTSFCFLDIRSPGLGDTAMYLCATSRDRASSYNEQFFGPGTRLTVL.

This chain links TRBV20-1 with TRBJ2-7; the D gene is possibly TRBD2 (5 bases). Germline V CDR1 and CDR2: DFQATT, SNEGSKA (reference sequence). The CDR3 is 11 amino acids. V was trimmed by 7 bases and J by 3 bases, leaving 10 bases between them. This chain's CDR3 is CSERAFYEQYF. The CDR3 DNA sequence: TGCAGTGAGAGGGCCTTCTACGAGCAGTACTTC.

The V gene is TRBV6-2 or TRBV6-3, the J gene TRBJ1-1; no reliable D call. Per germline, CDR1 MNHEY and CDR2 SVGEGT. This CDR3 has 12 residues. The V end was cut by 5 bases, the J end by 10 bases, with 14 bases between. CDR3: CASSPGVMGAFF. The CDR3 coding sequence is TGTGCCAGCAGTCCCGGGGTGATGGGAGCTTTCTTT.

This sequence joins TRBV6-5 and TRBJ1-4, with a tentative D call TRBD1 (6 bases). Trimming shortened V by 6 bases and J by 11 bases, and 22 bases separated the two germline ends. Germline-derived CDR1 and CDR2 are MNHEY and SVGAGI. The CDR3 is made up of 15 amino acids. The CDR3 sequence: CASSPEGGGFWKLFF. In DNA, the CDR3 is TGTGCCAGCAGCCCAGAGGGGGGGGGTTTTTGGAAACTGTTTTTT.

J is TRBJ2-1 and V is TRBV5-5, with a possible D match to TRBD1 (7 bases). Deletions cut 7 bases from V and 7 bases from J, with 18 bases between. The CDR3 length is 14 residues. Germline V gene data show CDR1 as SGHKS and CDR2 as YYEKEE (reference sequence). The CDR3 region is CASLKSSGGNEQFF. CDR3 nucleotide sequence: TGTGCCAGCCTAAAATCTTCAGGGGGGAATGAGCAGTTCTTC. Filled out from reference TRBV5-5 and TRBJ2-1, the complete variable domain reads DAGVTQSPTHLIKTRGQQVTLRCSPISGHKSVSWYQQVLGQGPQFIFQYYEKEERGRGNFPDRFSARQFPNYSSELNVNALLLGDSALYLCASLKSSGGNEQFFGPGTRLTVL.

The rearrangement links TRBV12-5 to TRBJ2-1; D is perhaps TRBD2 (5 bases). Trimming removed 1 base at V and 0 bases at J, with 7 bases between. The length of the CDR3 is 15 residues. The germline V gene has CDR1 LGHNT and CDR2 FRNRAP. CDR3 in DNA: TGTGCTAGTGGTTTGGCCGGGAACTCCTACAATGAGCAGTTCTTC. Translated: CASGLAGNSYNEQFF.

The chain has TRBV5-5 and TRBJ1-1, with D possibly being TRBD1 (6 bases). This CDR3 is built from 15 residues. Trimming stripped 0 bases from V and 3 bases from J, with 12 bases between. From germline, CDR1 is SGHKS and CDR2 YYEKEE (reference sequence). DNA of the CDR3: TGTGCCAGCAGCTTGGCCCAGGGGAGGGACACTGAAGCTTTCTTT. The encoded protein is CASSLAQGRDTEAFF.

V and J are TRBV9 and TRBJ2-1; 8 positions agree with TRBD2. V shed 4 bases and J 3 bases; nucleotides not matched to a gene: 6. CDR1 and CDR2 (germline): SGDLS, YYNGEE. This CDR3 is built from 15 residues. The CDR3 DNA is TGTGCCAGCAGCCTGGGGCTAGCGGGCTACAATGAGCAGTTCTTC. Its translation is CASSLGLAGYNEQFF.

The V call is TRBV19, the J call TRBJ2-5, with TRBD2 matching over 9 bases. CDR3 size: 16 residues. The V and J ends lost 4 bases and 5 bases, in that order; junction bases with no gene match: 11. The germline V gene has CDR1 LNHDA and CDR2 SQIVND (reference sequence). CDR3 sequence (DNA): TGTGCCAGTAGTAAGTCAGCGGGGGGCTCCGGCGAGACCCAGTACTTC. This gives the protein CASSKSAGGSGETQYF.